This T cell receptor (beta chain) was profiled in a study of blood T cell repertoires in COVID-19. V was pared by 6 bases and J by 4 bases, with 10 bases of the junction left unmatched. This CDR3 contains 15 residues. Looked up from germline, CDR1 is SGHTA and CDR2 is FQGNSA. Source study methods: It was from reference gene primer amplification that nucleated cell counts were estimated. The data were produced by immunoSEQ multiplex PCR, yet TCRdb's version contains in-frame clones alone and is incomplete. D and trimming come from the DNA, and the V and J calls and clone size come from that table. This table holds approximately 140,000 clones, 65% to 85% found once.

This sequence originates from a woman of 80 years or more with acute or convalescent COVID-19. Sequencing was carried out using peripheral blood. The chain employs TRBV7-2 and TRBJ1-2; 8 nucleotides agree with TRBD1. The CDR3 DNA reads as TGTGCCAGCAGTAAAACAGGGGGAGGGGGCTATGGCTACACCTTC. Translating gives CASSKTGGGGYGYTF.